The next 20 T cell receptor beta chains were all read from a single sample in a study of T cell repertoires in cytomegalovirus infection. TCRdb called the reads again in MiXCR, with one record for every CDR3 protein. The table has about 130,000 distinct CDR3 sequences, approximately 9.2% seen once. The sample taken for sequencing was PBMCs. These receptors originate from a human donor in good health (CMV status not recorded). Some clones in this sample may be carry-over from other donors' samples.

A few counts support this clonotype. The chain is built from TRBV28 and TRBJ1-2; TRBD1 is a possible D gene (6 bases). Trimming cost V 7 bases and J 3 bases, with 21 bases left between them. This CDR3 is built from 16 residues. Germline V gene data show CDR1 as MDHEN and CDR2 as SYDVKM. The CDR3 region has the DNA TGTGCCAGCACCATCGGGGGGCAGGGAGGTCACTATGGCTACACCTTC. As protein: CASTIGGQGGHYGYTF.

This clonotype was recorded many times. This chain links TRBV7-2 with TRBJ1-1; the match to TRBD1 covers 7 bases. The CDR3 sequence is 15 residues long. Per germline, CDR1 SGHTA and CDR2 FQGNSA. The J segment lost 3 bases and the V segment lost 4 bases, leaving 8 bases of the junction unmatched. This CDR3 reads CASSSGQVGHTEAFF. The CDR3 DNA is TGTGCCAGCAGCTCCGGACAGGTGGGGCACACTGAAGCTTTCTTT.

The genes are TRBV28 and TRBJ2-3, with D perhaps assigned TRBD1 or TRBD2 (5 bases each). This CDR3 has 14 residues. From germline, CDR1 is MDHEN and CDR2 SYDVKM. Trimming pared 7 bases from V and 6 bases from J, leaving 17 bases between. The CDR3 loop is CASTLGDLADTQYF. The DNA for the CDR3 is TGTGCCAGCACCCTGGGGGACCTCGCCGATACGCAGTATTTT.

This clonotype was counted only a few times. This rearrangement joins TRBV6-1 to TRBJ2-1; TRBD1 agrees at 8 bases. V was pared by 5 bases and J by 8 bases, with 8 bases of the junction left unmatched. Germline V gene sequence: CDR1 MNHNS, CDR2 SASEGT. There are 14 residues in the CDR3. The CDR3 DNA follows: TGTGCCAGCAGTACAAGGACAGGGATAGATGAGCAGTTCTTC. Its translation is CASSTRTGIDEQFF.

This clonotype appeared many times. The rearrangement joins TRBV15 to TRBJ2-3, with D perhaps assigned TRBD1 or TRBD2 (6 bases each). Trimming cost V 3 bases and J 2 bases, with 24 bases left between them. CDR1 is LNHNV, CDR2 YYDKDF, per germline (reference sequence). CDR3 length: 19 residues. CDR3 in DNA: TGTGCCACCAGCAGTTCCCTCCAGCAGGTGGGGGGCTCCACAGATACGCAGTATTTT. Translated: CATSSSLQQVGGSTDTQYF.

The table lists this clonotype with many counts. The chain employs TRBV5-1 and TRBJ1-4, with unresolved D. The CDR3 sequence is 13 residues long. Trimming shortened V by 3 bases and J by 7 bases, and 10 bases separated the two germline ends. CDR1 is SGHRS, CDR2 YFSETQ, per germline. The CDR3: CASSSSPGEKLFF. The CDR3 nucleotides read TGCGCCAGCAGCTCCTCCCCTGGTGAAAAACTGTTTTTT.

This clonotype showed up many times. The chain is built from TRBV7-2 and TRBJ2-3; the D is unclear. Trimming cost V 4 bases and J 0 bases, with 5 bases left between them. The CDR3 is 13 residues long. CDR1 and CDR2 (germline): SGHTA, FQGNSA. In DNA form, the CDR3 reads TGTGCCAGCAGCTCGATTAGCACAGATACGCAGTATTTT. The encoded protein is CASSSISTDTQYF. The complete variable domain, with remaining parts taken from reference TRBV7-2 and TRBJ2-3, reads GAGVSQSPSNKVTEKGKDVELRCDPISGHTALYWYRQSLGQGLEFLIYFQGNSAPDKSGLPSDRFSAERTGGSVSTLTIQRTQQEDSAVYLCASSSISTDTQYFGPGTRLTVL.

At least ten counts were recorded for this clonotype. The rearrangement uses TRBV5-6 and TRBJ1-2; 8 bases are shared with TRBD1. The CDR3 totals 13 residues. J lost 6 bases, V lost 3 bases, and 4 bases had no gene match. The germline V gene has CDR1 SGHDT and CDR2 YYEEEE. CDR3 sequence (DNA): TGTGCCAGCAGCTGGGGACAGGAGGATGGCTACACCTTC. Its translation is CASSWGQEDGYTF.

Comment on this clonotype: This may arise from a read error, as a much more abundant clone is one base away. The chain employs TRBV19 and TRBJ2-5; D is uncertain. CDR3 length equals 14 residues. Looked up from germline, CDR1 is LNHDA and CDR2 is SQIVND (reference sequence). Between the trimmed V and J ends, which lost 6 bases and 3 bases, there was a span of 14 bases. The CDR3 spells CASSQGRIEETQYF. In DNA form, the CDR3 reads TGTGCCAGTAGCCAAGGGCGGATCGAAGAGACCCAGTACTTC.

Ten or more counts support this clonotype. This rearrangement joins TRBV20-1 to TRBJ1-2, with D unclear. The CDR3 has 13 amino acids. Trimming took off 3 bases at V and 8 bases at J, with 16 bases between the two ends. Germline CDR1 DFQATT, CDR2 SNEGSKA (reference sequence). The CDR3 DNA is TGCAGTGCTAGTATATCTGCAGTGGGGGGCTACACCTTC. As protein: CSASISAVGGYTF.

This clonotype has only a few counts. V usage is TRBV7-2 and J usage is TRBJ1-1, with D tentatively TRBD1 (5 bases). The ends were cut back, 1 base at V and 1 base at J, with 25 bases in the middle. Germline CDR1 and CDR2: SGHTA and FQGNSA. This CDR3 comprises 20 residues. The DNA for the CDR3 is TGTGCCAGCAGCTTAGGTCGTTCTCAGTACTGGGACGTCTGGAACACTGAAGCTTTCTTT. This gives the protein CASSLGRSQYWDVWNTEAFF.

The chain recombines TRBV9 with TRBJ1-3; D might be TRBD1 (5 bases). The CDR3 is 15 residues long. V lost 4 bases and J 0 bases, leaving 11 bases between the germline ends. CDR1 and CDR2 from the germline V gene are SGDLS and YYNGEE. The chain's CDR3 is CASSNRRPSGNTIYF. The CDR3 region has the DNA TGTGCCAGCAGCAACAGGAGGCCCTCTGGAAACACCATATATTTT.

J is TRBJ2-5 and V is TRBV2; 9 bases align to TRBD2. CDR1 and CDR2 from the germline V gene are SNHLY and FYNNEI. V lost 0 bases and J lost 4; bases outside the gene matches: 6. The CDR3 loop spans 16 amino acids. The CDR3 DNA reads as TGTGCCAGCAGTGAAGCCAGCGGGGGGCTGCTAGAGACCCAGTACTTC. It specifies CASSEASGGLLETQYF.

This clonotype came up many times. The chain uses TRBV2 and TRBJ1-4; TRBD1 is a possible D gene (5 bases). Germline V gene sequence: CDR1 SNHLY, CDR2 FYNNEI. The CDR3 loop spans 13 amino acids. The V end lost 10 bases, the J end lost 1 base, and 10 bases lay between the germline ends. CDR3 coding DNA: TGTGCCACCCAGGGTGGAACTAATGAAAAACTGTTTTTT. Its protein product is CATQGGTNEKLFF.

This clonotype was seen at least ten times. A read error may account for a junction end that differs from germline. The V gene is TRBV29-1, the J gene TRBJ2-1; no definite D call. Germline CDR1 and CDR2: SQVTM and ANQGSEA. The CDR3 runs 12 residues. Here the CDR3 reads CSVEGLGFGQFF. In DNA, the CDR3 is TGCAGCGTGGAAGGGTTAGGTTTCGGGCAGTTCTTC.

The sample holds a few counts of this clonotype. In DNA, the CDR3 is TGCAGCGCCCTTCGGGGTTTGGGTTCGAGGACTGAAGCTTTCTTT. This sequence encodes CSALRGLGSRTEAFF. The chain carries TRBV29-1 and TRBJ1-1; D is unresolved. Trimming left V 7 bases short and J 5 bases short, with 23 bases between. Germline CDR1 is SQVTM and CDR2 is ANQGSEA. The CDR3 spans 15 residues. The complete variable domain, with remaining parts taken from reference TRBV29-1 and TRBJ1-1, reads SAVISQKPSRDICQRGTSLTIQCQVDSQVTMMFWYRQQPGQSLTLIATANQGSEATYESGFVIDKFPISRPNLTFSTLTVSNMSPEDSSIYLCSALRGLGSRTEAFFGQGTRLTVV.

The chain combines TRBV7-7 with TRBJ2-1; D possibly corresponds to TRBD1 (6 bases). The CDR3 is made up of 14 amino acids. CDR1 and CDR2 (germline): SSHAT, FNYEAQ (reference sequence). V was trimmed by 1 base and J by 3 bases, leaving 7 bases between them. In nucleotides, the CDR3 is TGTGCCAGCAGCTTAGGGGACATCTACAATGAGCAGTTCTTC. Protein product: CASSLGDIYNEQFF.

This clonotype was observed at least ten times. The chain's CDR3 is CASSSLGRRSGANVLTF. As DNA, the CDR3 is TGTGCCAGCAGCTCATTAGGGAGACGCTCTGGGGCCAACGTCCTGACTTTC. The chain has TRBV7-2 and TRBJ2-6; D possibly corresponds to TRBD2 (5 bases). V dropped 4 bases and J dropped 0 bases, with 13 bases sitting between them. The V gene's germline CDR1 is SGHTA and CDR2 FQGNSA. CDR3 length equals 17 residues.

This clonotype was counted ten times or more. The genes are TRBV2 and TRBJ1-4, with TRBD1 matching 7 bases. CDR1 is SNHLY, CDR2 FYNNEI, per germline. CDR3 length: 17 residues. V trimming: 2 bases; J trimming: 5 bases; junction bases outside the gene matches: 11. The CDR3 sequence: CASSEMSLGQPNEKLFF. The DNA for the CDR3 is TGTGCCAGCAGTGAAATGAGTTTGGGACAGCCGAATGAAAAACTGTTTTTT.

This clonotype has at least ten counts. The rearrangement links TRBV7-2 to TRBJ2-1; possibly TRBD2 for D (5 bases). The CDR3 consists of 12 residues. V was shortened by 5 bases and J by 6 bases, with 8 bases between the two germline ends. The germline CDR1 and CDR2 sequences are SGHTA and FQGNSA. Here the CDR3 reads CASSRLANEQFF. DNA for the CDR3: TGTGCCAGCAGCCGGCTAGCCAATGAGCAGTTCTTC.